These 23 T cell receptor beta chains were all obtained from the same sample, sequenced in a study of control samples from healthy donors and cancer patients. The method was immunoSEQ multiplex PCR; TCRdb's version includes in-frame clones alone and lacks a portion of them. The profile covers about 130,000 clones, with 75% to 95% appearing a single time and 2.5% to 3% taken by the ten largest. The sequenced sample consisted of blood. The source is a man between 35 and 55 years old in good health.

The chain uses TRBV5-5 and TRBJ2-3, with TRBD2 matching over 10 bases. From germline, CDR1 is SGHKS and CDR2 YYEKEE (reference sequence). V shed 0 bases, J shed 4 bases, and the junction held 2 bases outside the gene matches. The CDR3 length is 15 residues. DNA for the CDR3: TGTGCCAGCAGCTTGGTTAGCGGGGGGTCAGATACGCAGTATTTT. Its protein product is CASSLVSGGSDTQYF.

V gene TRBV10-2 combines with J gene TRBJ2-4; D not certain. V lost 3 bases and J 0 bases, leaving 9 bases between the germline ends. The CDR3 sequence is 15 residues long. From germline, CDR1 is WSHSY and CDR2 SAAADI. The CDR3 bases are TGCGCCAGCAGTGATATGGAGCTAGCCAAAAACATTCAGTACTTC. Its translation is CASSDMELAKNIQYF.

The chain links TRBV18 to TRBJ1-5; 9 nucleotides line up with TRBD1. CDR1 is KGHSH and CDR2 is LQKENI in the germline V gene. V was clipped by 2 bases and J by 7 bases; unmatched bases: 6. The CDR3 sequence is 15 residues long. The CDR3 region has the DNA TGTGCCAGCTCACCAACAGGGACAGGGTGGCAGCCCCAGCATTTT. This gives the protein CASSPTGTGWQPQHF.

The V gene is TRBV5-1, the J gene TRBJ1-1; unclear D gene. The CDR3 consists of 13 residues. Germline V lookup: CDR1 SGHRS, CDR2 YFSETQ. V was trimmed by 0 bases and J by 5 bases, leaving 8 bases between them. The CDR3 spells CASSLAFETEAFF. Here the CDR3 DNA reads TGCGCCAGCAGCTTGGCTTTCGAAACTGAAGCTTTCTTT. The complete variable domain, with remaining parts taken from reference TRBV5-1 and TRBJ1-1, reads KAGVTQTPRYLIKTRGQQVTLSCSPISGHRSVSWYQQTPGQGLQFLFEYFSETQRNKGNFPGRFSGRQFSNSRSEMNVSTLELGDSALYLCASSLAFETEAFFGQGTRLTVV.

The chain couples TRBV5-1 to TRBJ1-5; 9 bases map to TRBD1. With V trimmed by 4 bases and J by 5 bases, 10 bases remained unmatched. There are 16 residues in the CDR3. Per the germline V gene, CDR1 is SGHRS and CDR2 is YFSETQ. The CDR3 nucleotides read TGCGCCAGCAGCGCAATGGGGGGACAGGGTGATCAGCCCCAGCATTTT. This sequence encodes CASSAMGGQGDQPQHF.

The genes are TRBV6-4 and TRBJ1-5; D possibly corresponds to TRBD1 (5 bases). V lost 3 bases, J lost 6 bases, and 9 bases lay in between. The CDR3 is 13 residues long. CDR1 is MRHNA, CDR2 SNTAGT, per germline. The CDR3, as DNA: TGTGCCAGCAGTGAGCAGGGCGGTCAGCCCCAGCATTTT. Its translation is CASSEQGGQPQHF.

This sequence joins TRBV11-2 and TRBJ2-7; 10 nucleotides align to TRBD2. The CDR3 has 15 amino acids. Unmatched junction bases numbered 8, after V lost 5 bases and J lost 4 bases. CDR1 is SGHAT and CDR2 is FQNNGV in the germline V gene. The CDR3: CASSLGVAGGYEQYF. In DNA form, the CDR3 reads TGTGCCAGCAGCCTTGGGGTAGCGGGGGGTTACGAGCAGTACTTC.

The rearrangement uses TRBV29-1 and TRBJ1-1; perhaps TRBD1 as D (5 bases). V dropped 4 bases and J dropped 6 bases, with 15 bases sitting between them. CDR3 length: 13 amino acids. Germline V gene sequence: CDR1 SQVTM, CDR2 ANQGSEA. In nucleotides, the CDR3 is TGCAGCGTTGTCGGGGGAGAGTTGGCTGAAGCTTTCTTT. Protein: CSVVGGELAEAFF. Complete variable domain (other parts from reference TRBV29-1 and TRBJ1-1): SAVISQKPSRDICQRGTSLTIQCQVDSQVTMMFWYRQQPGQSLTLIATANQGSEATYESGFVIDKFPISRPNLTFSTLTVSNMSPEDSSIYLCSVVGGELAEAFFGQGTRLTVV.

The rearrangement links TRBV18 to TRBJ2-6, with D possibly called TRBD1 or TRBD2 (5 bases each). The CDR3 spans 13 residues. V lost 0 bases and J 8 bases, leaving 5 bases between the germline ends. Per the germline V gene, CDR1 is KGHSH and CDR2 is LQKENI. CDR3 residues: CASSPPGPNVLTF. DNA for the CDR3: TGTGCCAGCTCACCACCGGGACCCAACGTCCTGACTTTC.

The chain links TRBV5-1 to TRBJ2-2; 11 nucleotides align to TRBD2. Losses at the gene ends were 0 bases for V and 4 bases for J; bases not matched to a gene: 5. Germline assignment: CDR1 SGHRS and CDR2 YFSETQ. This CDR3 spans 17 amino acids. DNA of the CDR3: TGCGCCAGCAGCTTGGGATTCACTAGCGGGGGCACCGGGGAGCTGTTTTTT. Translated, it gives CASSLGFTSGGTGELFF.

In nucleotides, the CDR3 is TGTGCCAGCCGCGTCGGCCACCTAAATCAGCCCCAGCATTTT. Its translation is CASRVGHLNQPQHF. This sequence joins TRBV2 and TRBJ1-5; no clear D gene. Trimming took 8 bases from V and 4 from J, leaving 15 bases between them. The CDR3 consists of 14 residues. Germline-derived CDR1 and CDR2 are SNHLY and FYNNEI.

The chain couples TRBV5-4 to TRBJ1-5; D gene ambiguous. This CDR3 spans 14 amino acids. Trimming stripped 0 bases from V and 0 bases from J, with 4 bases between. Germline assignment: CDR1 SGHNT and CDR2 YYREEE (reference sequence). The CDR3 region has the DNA TGTGCCAGCAGCTTGGATCCTAGCAATCAGCCCCAGCATTTT. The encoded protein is CASSLDPSNQPQHF.

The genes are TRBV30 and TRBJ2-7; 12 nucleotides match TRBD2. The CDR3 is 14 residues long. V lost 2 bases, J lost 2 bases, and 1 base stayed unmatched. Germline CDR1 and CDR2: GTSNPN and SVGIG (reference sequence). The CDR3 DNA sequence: TGTGCCTGGAGTCTAGCGGGGGGGACCTACGAGCAGTACTTC. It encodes CAWSLAGGTYEQYF.

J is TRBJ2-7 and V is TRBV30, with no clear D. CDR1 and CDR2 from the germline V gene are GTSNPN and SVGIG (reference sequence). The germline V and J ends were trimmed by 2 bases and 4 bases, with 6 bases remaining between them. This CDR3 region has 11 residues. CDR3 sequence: CAWSNVYEQYF. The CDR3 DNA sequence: TGTGCCTGGAGTAATGTGTACGAGCAGTACTTC.

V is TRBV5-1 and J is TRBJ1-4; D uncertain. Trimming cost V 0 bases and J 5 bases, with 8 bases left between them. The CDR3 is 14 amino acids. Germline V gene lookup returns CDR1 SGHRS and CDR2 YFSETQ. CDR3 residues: CASSLDGLNEKLFF. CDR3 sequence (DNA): TGCGCCAGCAGCTTGGACGGGTTGAATGAAAAACTGTTTTTT. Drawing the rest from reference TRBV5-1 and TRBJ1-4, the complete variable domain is KAGVTQTPRYLIKTRGQQVTLSCSPISGHRSVSWYQQTPGQGLQFLFEYFSETQRNKGNFPGRFSGRQFSNSRSEMNVSTLELGDSALYLCASSLDGLNEKLFFGSGTQLSVL.

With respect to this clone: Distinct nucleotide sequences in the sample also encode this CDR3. The DNA of the CDR3 is TGTGCCACCAGTGATAGTGGGCGGGAGACCCAGTACTTC. This sequence encodes CATSDSGRETQYF. V is TRBV24-1 and J is TRBJ2-5; D is undetermined. The V end was cut by 3 bases, the J end by 5 bases, with 9 bases between. CDR3 length: 13 residues. Germline V lookup: CDR1 KGHDR, CDR2 SFDVKD.

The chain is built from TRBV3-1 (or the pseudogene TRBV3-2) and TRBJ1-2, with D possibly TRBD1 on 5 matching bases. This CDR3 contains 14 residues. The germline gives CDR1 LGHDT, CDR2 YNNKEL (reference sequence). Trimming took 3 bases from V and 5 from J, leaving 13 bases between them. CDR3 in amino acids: CASSQAGTDYGYTF. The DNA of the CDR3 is TGTGCCAGCAGCCAGGCAGGGACGGATTATGGCTACACCTTC.

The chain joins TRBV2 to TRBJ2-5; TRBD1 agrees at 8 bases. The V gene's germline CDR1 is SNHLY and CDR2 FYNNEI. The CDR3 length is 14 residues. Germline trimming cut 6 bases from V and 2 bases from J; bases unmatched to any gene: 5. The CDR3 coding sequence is TGTGCCAGCAGCCGGGACAGGTCACAAGAGACCCAGTACTTC. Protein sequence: CASSRDRSQETQYF.

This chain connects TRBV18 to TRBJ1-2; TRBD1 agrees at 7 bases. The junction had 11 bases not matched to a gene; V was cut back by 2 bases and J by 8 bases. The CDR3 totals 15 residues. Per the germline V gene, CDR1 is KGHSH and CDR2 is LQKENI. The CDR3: CASSPYIEGAKGYTF. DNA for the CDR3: TGTGCCAGCTCACCATATATCGAGGGGGCTAAAGGCTACACCTTC. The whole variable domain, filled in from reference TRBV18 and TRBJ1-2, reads NAGVMQNPRHLVRRRGQEARLRCSPMKGHSHVYWYRQLPEEGLKFMVYLQKENIIDESGMPKERFSAEFPKEGPSILRIQQVVRGDSAAYFCASSPYIEGAKGYTFGSGTRLTVV.

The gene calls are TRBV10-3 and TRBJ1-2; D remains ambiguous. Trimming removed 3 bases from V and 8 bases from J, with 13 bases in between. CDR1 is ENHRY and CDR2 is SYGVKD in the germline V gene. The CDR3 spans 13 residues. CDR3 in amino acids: CAISEGKGWGYTF. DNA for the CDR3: TGTGCCATCAGTGAAGGCAAGGGCTGGGGCTACACCTTC.

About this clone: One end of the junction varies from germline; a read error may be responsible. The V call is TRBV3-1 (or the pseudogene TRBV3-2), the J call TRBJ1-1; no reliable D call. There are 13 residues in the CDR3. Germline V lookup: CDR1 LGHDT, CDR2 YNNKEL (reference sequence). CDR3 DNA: TGTGCCAGCAACCAAGTTGGGGAAACTGAAGCTTTCTTT. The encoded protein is CASNQVGETEAFF.

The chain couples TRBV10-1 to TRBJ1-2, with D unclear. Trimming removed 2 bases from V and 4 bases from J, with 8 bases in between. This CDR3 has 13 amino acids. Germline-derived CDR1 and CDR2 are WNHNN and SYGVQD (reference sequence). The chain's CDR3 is CASSEEQLYGYTF. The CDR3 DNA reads TGCGCCAGCAGTGAGGAACAGCTCTATGGCTACACCTTC.

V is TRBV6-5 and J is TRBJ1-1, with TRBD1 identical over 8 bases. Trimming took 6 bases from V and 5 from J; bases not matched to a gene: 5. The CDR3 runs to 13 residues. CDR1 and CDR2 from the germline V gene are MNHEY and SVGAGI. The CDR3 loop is CASRLNRGTEAFF. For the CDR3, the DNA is TGTGCCAGCAGGCTGAACAGGGGGACTGAAGCTTTCTTT.